The T cell receptor (beta chain) described here comes from a study of neurological immune-mediated disorders. Whole-study context: Among the approximately 34 patients with multiple sclerosis, roughly 30 were relapsing-remitting, while 3 were secondary progressive.

The team produced cDNA through 5'RACE using 10-nucleotide random UMIs. TCRdb recomputed calls from the 5' RACE reads with MiXCR, one row per CDR3 protein. The sample records tens of thousands of distinct CDR3 sequences, less than 5% being singletons. This clonotype occurred many times. What it binds is unknown. The junction shows a germline mismatch at one end, possibly a read error. Overall study results and limits: The absence of any CDR3 amino acid sequence shared by expanded clones across subjects suggests that repertoires were private in all groups.

The specimen was PBMCs. The clonotype comes from a man in his fifties with multiple sclerosis.

CDR3 loop: CASGKGNQPQNF. The CDR3 bases are TGCGCCAGCGGTAAGGGGAATCAGCCCCAGAATTTT. The gene calls are TRBV4-1 and TRBJ1-5, with D possibly TRBD1 on 5 matching bases. The V gene's germline CDR1 is MGHRA and CDR2 YSYEKL. CDR3 length: 12 residues.